This T cell receptor (beta chain) stems from a study of human T cells and chemical hapten exposure. Overall study results and limits: Significantly more large CDR3 similarity clusters arose among expanded TCRs than among controls.

This clonotype was counted ten times or more. Antigen: not known. Documented time point: patch test 2, 6 weeks after DPC sensitization. As for treatment: therapeutic diphenylcyclopropenone sensitization with weekly scalp DPC. From the RACE reads, TCRdb called clonotypes with MiXCR, one entry per CDR3 protein. Of around 80,000 distinct CDR3 sequences in the sample, more than 6.5% are singletons; the top ten hold 1.3%. The receptor comes from a woman in her twenties or thirties with alopecia areata. Some clones in this sample may be carry-over from other donors' samples. The sequencing used whole blood, collected in connection with sensitization to the hapten diphenylcyclopropenone (DPC).

Here the CDR3 DNA reads TGTGCCAGCAGTGATGAAGATACGCAGTATTTT. It translates to CASSDEDTQYF. The rearrangement joins TRBV2 to TRBJ2-3; no clear D. Germline-derived CDR1 and CDR2 are SNHLY and FYNNEI. V was shortened by 3 bases and J by 5 bases, with 3 bases between the two germline ends. The CDR3 has 11 residues. The complete variable domain, with remaining parts taken from reference TRBV2 and TRBJ2-3, reads EPEVTQTPSHQVTQMGQEVILRCVPISNHLYFYWYRQILGQKVEFLVSFYNNEISEKSEIFDDQFSVERPDGSNFTLKIRSTKLEDSAMYFCASSDEDTQYFGPGTRLTVL.